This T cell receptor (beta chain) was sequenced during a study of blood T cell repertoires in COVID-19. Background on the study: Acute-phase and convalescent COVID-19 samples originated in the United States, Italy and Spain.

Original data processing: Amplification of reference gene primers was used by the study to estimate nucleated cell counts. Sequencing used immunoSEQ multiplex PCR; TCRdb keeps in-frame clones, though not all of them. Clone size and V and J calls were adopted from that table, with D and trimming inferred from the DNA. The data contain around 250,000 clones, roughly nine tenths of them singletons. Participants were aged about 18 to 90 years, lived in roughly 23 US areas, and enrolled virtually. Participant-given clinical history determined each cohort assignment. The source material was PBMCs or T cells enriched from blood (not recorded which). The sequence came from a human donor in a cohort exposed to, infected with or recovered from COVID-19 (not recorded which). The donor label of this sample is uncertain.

CDR3 sequence (DNA): TGTGCCAGCAGTAAAAACAGGGGGACAGGGAGTGAAAAACTGTTTTTT. This translates into CASSKNRGTGSEKLFF. This sequence joins TRBV2 and TRBJ1-4, with 9 bases matching TRBD1. The V gene end was trimmed by 5 bases and the J gene end by 7 bases; junction bases not matched to a gene: 11. Germline loops: CDR1 SNHLY, CDR2 FYNNEI. This CDR3 has 16 amino acids. Based on the CDR3 plus reference TRBV2 and TRBJ1-4, the full variable domain is EPEVTQTPSHQVTQMGQEVILRCVPISNHLYFYWYRQILGQKVEFLVSFYNNEISEKSEIFDDQFSVERPDGSNFTLKIRSTKLEDSAMYFCASSKNRGTGSEKLFFGSGTQLSVL.